Following are 29 T cell receptor beta chains from one sample sequenced in a study of blood T cell repertoires in COVID-19 (dated by TCRdb to about 2020). Libraries came from the immunoSEQ multiplex PCR assay. In TCRdb, the immuneACCESS table is reduced to in-frame sequences with V and J assigned. These tables do not hold every clone; where another copy was compared, an unresolved V gene accounts for under half, and the others remain unexplained. Within this sample are some 420,000 clones, with 80% to 90% of them counted one time only. About 1.1% of the sample is held by the ten biggest clonotypes. What was sequenced was PBMCs or T cells enriched from blood (not recorded which). Source of these receptors: a man younger than 45 who had recovered from COVID-19.

The CDR3 here is CAISESGSTGELFF. DNA of the CDR3: TGTGCCATCAGTGAGTCCGGGAGCACCGGGGAGCTGTTTTTT. The chain combines TRBV10-3 with TRBJ2-2; D possibly corresponds to TRBD2 (6 bases). Germline-derived CDR1 and CDR2 are ENHRY and SYGVKD. Trimming left V 0 bases short and J 4 bases short, with 6 bases between. The CDR3 length is 14 residues.

The chain combines TRBV5-4 with TRBJ2-3; D call uncertain. Germline CDR1 is SGHNT and CDR2 is YYREEE (reference sequence). The V gene lost 5 bases and the J gene lost 0 bases, with 10 bases spanning the gap. The CDR3 is 14 residues long. In DNA form, the CDR3 reads TGTGCCAGCAGTATCTCTGCGAGCACAGATACGCAGTATTTT. This sequence encodes CASSISASTDTQYF.

A word on this clone: One end of the junction does not line up with germline, which may come from a read error. The chain employs TRBV5-3 and TRBJ1-1, with TRBD1 as a possible D gene (5 bases). TRBV5-3 is an open reading frame, and its role is uncertain. This CDR3 has 15 residues. CDR3 bases: TGTGTCAGAAGCTTGGATCGGGCGAAGGGGACTGAAGCTTTCTTT. As protein: CVRSLDRAKGTEAFF.

CDR3 DNA sequence: TGTGCCACCAGTGAAGGGACATATTCACCCCTCCACTTT. This translates into CATSEGTYSPLHF. The V and J genes are TRBV24-1 and TRBJ1-6; TRBD1 is a possible D gene (6 bases). Germline V gene sequence: CDR1 KGHDR, CDR2 SFDVKD. Trimming removed 4 bases at V and 8 bases at J, with 8 bases between. The CDR3 has 13 residues.

This clone appeared a single time. The chain links TRBV10-2 to TRBJ1-4, with 8 bases that match TRBD1. The germline CDR1 and CDR2 sequences are WSHSY and SAAADI. The CDR3 has 14 amino acids. J lost 6 bases, V lost 5 bases, and 5 bases had no gene match. The CDR3 protein is CASSQGTGYEKLFF. The CDR3 nucleotides read TGCGCCAGCAGTCAGGGGACAGGCTATGAAAAACTGTTTTTT.

The rearrangement links TRBV7-6 to TRBJ2-2; a weak D match, TRBD2 (6 bases). V lost 7 bases and J 6 bases, leaving 15 bases between the germline ends. The CDR3 is 14 amino acids. Germline V gives CDR1 SGHVS, CDR2 FNYEAQ. CDR3 loop: CASMPMEGPGELFF. In DNA, the CDR3 is TGTGCCAGCATGCCTATGGAGGGTCCCGGGGAGCTGTTTTTT.

The chain has TRBV27 and TRBJ1-2, with TRBD1 matching 11 bases. The germline CDR1 and CDR2 sequences are MNHEY and SMNVEV (reference sequence). Trimming cost V 6 bases and J 7 bases; bases outside gene matches: 13. The CDR3 has 16 amino acids. The CDR3 loop is CASSPRGGQGASGYTF. The CDR3 nucleotides are TGTGCCAGCAGCCCACGGGGTGGACAGGGGGCAAGTGGCTACACCTTC.

The chain uses TRBV9 and TRBJ1-6; 10 nucleotides align to TRBD1. The CDR3 covers 16 residues. V trimming: 3 bases; J trimming: 7 bases; junction bases outside the gene matches: 7. Germline V lookup: CDR1 SGDLS, CDR2 YYNGEE. CDR3 bases: TGTGCCAGCAGCGCGTGGCCGGGACAGGGGAATTCACCCCTCCACTTT. This codes for CASSAWPGQGNSPLHF.

The chain couples TRBV7-9 to TRBJ2-7; 10 bases are shared with TRBD1. This CDR3 has 14 residues. From germline, CDR1 is SEHNR and CDR2 FQNEAQ (reference sequence). Trimming cost V 5 bases and J 5 bases; bases outside gene matches: 6. The chain's CDR3 is CASSRRTGGDEQYF. In nucleotides, the CDR3 is TGTGCCAGCAGCCGACGGACAGGGGGAGACGAGCAGTACTTC. Looking up the rest from reference TRBV7-9 and TRBJ2-7 gives the full variable domain: DTGVSQNPRHKITKRGQNVTFRCDPISEHNRLYWYRQTLGQGPEFLTYFQNEAQLEKSRLLSDRFSAERPKGSFSTLEIQRTEQGDSAMYLCASSRRTGGDEQYFGPGTRLTVT.

The CDR3, as DNA: TGTGCCAGCAGCGGCCCGCTCCAGGGGCTCTATGGCTACACCTTC. Its translation is CASSGPLQGLYGYTF. This chain uses TRBV3-1 (or the pseudogene TRBV3-2) with TRBJ1-2; perhaps TRBD1 as D (6 bases). Germline values: CDR1 LGHDT, CDR2 YNNKEL (reference sequence). The V and J ends lost 5 bases and 4 bases respectively, with 17 bases between them. The CDR3 consists of 15 residues.

The V call is TRBV29-1, the J call TRBJ1-5, with TRBD1 matching over 9 bases. CDR1 is SQVTM and CDR2 is ANQGSEA in the germline V gene. Germline trimming cut 7 bases from V and 3 bases from J; bases unmatched to any gene: 4. The CDR3 spans 13 residues. CDR3 in amino acids: CSEGTGPNQPQHF. The CDR3 region has the DNA TGCAGCGAAGGGACAGGGCCCAATCAGCCCCAGCATTTT.

The chain joins TRBV13 to TRBJ2-7, with 8 nucleotides matching TRBD2. V lost 4 bases and J lost 3; bases outside the gene matches: 5. In germline, CDR1 is PRHDT, CDR2 FYEKMQ (reference sequence). The CDR3 is 14 amino acids. The CDR3 DNA reads as TGTGCCAGCAGCTCCGGGAGGGGCTTCTACGAGCAGTACTTC. This encodes CASSSGRGFYEQYF.

The gene calls are TRBV19 and TRBJ1-2, with 7 bases that match TRBD1. Germline-derived CDR1 and CDR2 are LNHDA and SQIVND (reference sequence). This CDR3 region has 15 residues. Trimming cost V 4 bases and J 2 bases; bases outside gene matches: 7. The CDR3 nucleotides are TGTGCCAGTAGTAAATGGGACAGCTCGAACTATGGCTACACCTTC. This codes for CASSKWDSSNYGYTF.

This chain links TRBV28 with TRBJ1-3; perhaps TRBD1 as D (6 bases). V lost 7 bases and J lost 1, with 11 bases in between. The germline V gene has CDR1 MDHEN and CDR2 SYDVKM. The CDR3 is 14 residues long. The CDR3 DNA reads as TGTGCCAGCATGACAGGCGCATCTGGAAACACCATATATTTT. This sequence encodes CASMTGASGNTIYF.

The V and J genes are TRBV12-5 and TRBJ2-2, with 9 bases matching TRBD2. With 1 base clipped from V and 0 bases from J, the junction kept 6 bases outside the gene matches. Germline loops: CDR1 LGHNT, CDR2 FRNRAP. The CDR3 covers 18 residues. This CDR3 reads CASGLAPKREANTGELFF. The CDR3 bases are TGTGCTAGTGGTTTGGCCCCCAAGCGGGAGGCGAACACCGGGGAGCTGTTTTTT.

The gene calls are TRBV24-1 and TRBJ2-4; the D is unclear. The V end was cut by 4 bases, the J end by 0 bases, with 6 bases between. The CDR3 runs to 14 residues. CDR1 is KGHDR, CDR2 SFDVKD, per germline. The CDR3 region has the DNA TGTGCCACCAGTGACCCACTAGCCAAAAACATTCAGTACTTC. Protein sequence: CATSDPLAKNIQYF.

The gene calls are TRBV29-1 and TRBJ2-1; a weak D match, TRBD1 (6 bases). The CDR3 contains 13 residues. The V gene's germline CDR1 is SQVTM and CDR2 ANQGSEA. V was shortened by 3 bases and J by 10 bases, with 16 bases between the two germline ends. Here the CDR3 DNA reads TGCAGCGTTGAGCCTATTGACAGGAGGGAGCAGTTCTTC. Protein: CSVEPIDRREQFF.

This clone was seen only once. The CDR3 DNA follows: TGTGCCACCGAGGAGGAGACCCAGTACTTC. Its translation: CATEEETQYF. V and J are TRBV25-1 and TRBJ2-5; no firm D call. V dropped 10 bases and J dropped 5 bases, with 8 bases sitting between them. The length of the CDR3 is 10 residues. CDR1 is MGHDK, CDR2 SYGVNS, per germline.

This rearrangement joins TRBV10-1 to TRBJ2-1; the D is unclear. The germline V gene has CDR1 WNHNN and CDR2 SYGVQD (reference sequence). V lost 2 bases and J 8 bases, leaving 10 bases between the germline ends. This CDR3 spans 13 amino acids. CDR3 residues: CASSERVWDEQFF. CDR3 coding DNA: TGCGCCAGCAGTGAGCGGGTTTGGGATGAGCAGTTCTTC.

The chain couples TRBV5-1 to TRBJ2-3; 8 bases match TRBD2. The germline V gene has CDR1 SGHRS and CDR2 YFSETQ. The ends lost 0 bases at V and 2 bases at J; junction bases unmatched: 5. The CDR3 extends over 16 amino acids. The CDR3 sequence is CASSLDPGGITDTQYF. In DNA form, the CDR3 reads TGCGCCAGCAGCTTGGATCCGGGAGGGATCACAGATACGCAGTATTTT.

The V and J genes are TRBV15 and TRBJ1-4; TRBD1 is a possible D gene (6 bases). Germline assignment: CDR1 LNHNV and CDR2 YYDKDF (reference sequence). Trimming shortened V by 4 bases and J by 8 bases, and 14 bases separated the two germline ends. There are 14 residues in the CDR3. CDR3 DNA: TGTGCCACCAGCAACACAGGGTTTGGGGAAAAACTGTTTTTT. Translation gives CATSNTGFGEKLFF.

J is TRBJ2-1 and V is TRBV11-3; 9 nucleotides match TRBD2. The CDR3 spans 15 residues. The V gene end was trimmed by 5 bases and the J gene end by 6 bases; junction bases not matched to a gene: 8. Germline CDR1 reads SGHNT; CDR2 reads YENEEA. CDR3 in amino acids: CASSVSGSGVNEQFF. CDR3 bases: TGTGCCAGCAGCGTTAGCGGGAGTGGGGTCAATGAGCAGTTCTTC.

V and J are TRBV28 and TRBJ2-1; the match to TRBD1 covers 9 bases. V lost 2 bases, J lost 7 bases, and 6 bases stayed unmatched. There are 15 residues in the CDR3. CDR1 and CDR2 (germline): MDHEN, SYDVKM. The CDR3 here is CASSLTQGARNEQFF. CDR3 nucleotide sequence: TGTGCCAGCAGTTTAACACAGGGGGCAAGGAATGAGCAGTTCTTC.

This clone was counted once. CDR3 amino acids: CASGWGQSYEQYF. CDR3 nucleotide sequence: TGTGCTAGTGGTTGGGGACAGTCCTACGAGCAGTACTTC. The chain links TRBV12-5 to TRBJ2-7, with 7 bases lining up with TRBD1. There are 13 residues in the CDR3. Trimming at V came to 4 bases and at J to 1 base, leaving 1 base not matched to a gene. Germline V CDR1 and CDR2: LGHNT, FRNRAP.

J is TRBJ2-5 and V is TRBV11-3, with TRBD2 as a possible D gene (6 bases). The V gene lost 5 bases and the J gene lost 5 bases, with 12 bases spanning the gap. The germline CDR1 and CDR2 sequences are SGHNT and YENEEA. This CDR3 has 13 amino acids. The CDR3 sequence is CASSGGLGETQYF. CDR3 bases: TGTGCCAGCAGCGGGGGGTTGGGCGAGACCCAGTACTTC.

The chain links TRBV30 to TRBJ2-2; D possibly corresponds to TRBD2 (6 bases). Germline lookup yields CDR1 GTSNPN and CDR2 SVGIG (reference sequence). There are 13 residues in the CDR3. V was trimmed by 1 base and J by 6 bases, leaving 9 bases between them. The CDR3 nucleotides read TGTGCCTGGAGTGACACTAGCCCCGGGGAGCTGTTTTTT. It codes for CAWSDTSPGELFF.

The chain links TRBV7-8 to TRBJ2-7, with D possibly matching TRBD2 (5 bases). V lost 5 bases to trimming and J lost 3 bases, with 11 bases between them. The length of the CDR3 is 13 residues. CDR1 SGHVS and CDR2 FQNEAQ come from the germline V gene. This chain's CDR3 is CASSPQLGYEQYF. In DNA form, the CDR3 reads TGTGCCAGCAGCCCGCAACTAGGCTACGAGCAGTACTTC.

Only one count was recorded for this clone. V is TRBV19 and J is TRBJ2-7; 7 nucleotides match TRBD2. V was pared by 2 bases and J by 0 bases, with 7 bases of the junction left unmatched. The CDR3 extends over 16 amino acids. The germline V gene encodes CDR1 LNHDA and CDR2 SQIVND (reference sequence). This chain's CDR3 is CASSISSSGSSYEQYF. The DNA of the CDR3 is TGTGCCAGTAGTATAAGTTCTAGCGGAAGCTCCTACGAGCAGTACTTC.

The rearrangement uses TRBV6-5 and TRBJ1-1; a weak D match, TRBD1 (6 bases). The germline V and J ends were trimmed by 6 bases and 6 bases, with 14 bases remaining between them. The CDR3 extends over 13 amino acids. From germline, CDR1 is MNHEY and CDR2 SVGAGI. The CDR3, as DNA: TGTGCCAGCAGCCTAAGACAGGATTCTGAAGCTTTCTTT. Its protein is CASSLRQDSEAFF.